This TCR beta chain was sequenced for a study of regulatory T cells in long-lasting Graves disease. Trimming left V 1 base short and J 0 bases short, with 11 bases between. Per germline, CDR1 SGHRS and CDR2 YFSETQ. The CDR3 extends over 16 amino acids. Study-level findings and limits: Segments TRBV28, TRBJ1-2 and TRBJ2-5 showed preferential usage in persistent disease.

Time point indicated: newly diagnosed GD, antithyroid drugs for less than 3 months. Making the TCR library involved RNA that had been extracted from PBMCs. Arm-PCR with iRepertoire HTBI primers amplified the CDR3 regions for these TCR beta libraries. MiXCR, applied by TCRdb to the multiplex PCR reads, yields one record per CDR3 protein. The table records some 500,000 distinct CDR3 sequences, roughly 15% of them present only once. This clonotype was recorded at least ten times. Its specificity is not known. These sequences were also reported in another study, on T cells in Graves' hyperthyroidism and ophthalmopathy.

The material sequenced was peripheral blood mononuclear cells (PBMCs), taken at new diagnosis, from a patient treated with antithyroid drugs. This rearrangement joins TRBV5-1 to TRBJ2-4; possibly TRBD2 for D (5 bases). This TCR was sampled from a middle-aged woman with Graves disease. The CDR3 spells CASSLSGRLAKNIQYF. CDR3 coding DNA: TGCGCCAGCAGCTTGAGCGGTAGACTAGCCAAAAACATTCAGTACTTC.